This T cell receptor (beta chain) is drawn from a study of cytomegalovirus exposure and HLA in healthy donors. Study overall: An analysis done earlier identified roughly 120 million unique TCR beta sequences from about 179 million T cells. There were 85 million or so unique TCRs (from HLA-typed donors) in an early data release.

The length of the CDR3 is 14 residues. Germline V gene lookup returns CDR1 SGHNT and CDR2 YYREEE (reference sequence). The V end lost 2 bases, the J end lost 3 bases, and 8 bases lay between the germline ends. Study-level findings and limits: Researchers counted 180 or so TCR beta chains as cytomegalovirus-associated.

Details on this clone: Its antigen is undetermined.

This PCR relied on a set of 60 Vbeta primers and 13 Jbeta primers. The assay was immunoSEQ multiplex PCR, and TCRdb's table has in-frame clones only and misses some. The sample carries 85,000 to 130,000 clones, almost 80% recorded once. The chain combines TRBV5-4 with TRBJ1-4; no reliable D call. This receptor was identified in a man between 60 and 75 years old in good health and CMV-seropositive. The sample was PBMCs. The CDR3 reads CASSLDISNEKLFF. CDR3 DNA: TGTGCCAGCAGCTTAGACATTTCTAATGAAAAACTGTTTTTT.